This T cell receptor beta chain was retrieved from a study of blood T cell repertoires in COVID-19. CDR3 length equals 21 residues. The junction had 21 bases not matched to a gene; V was cut back by 0 bases and J by 2 bases. Per germline, CDR1 SGHTA and CDR2 FQGNSA. Study processing details: Nucleated cell number was recorded as an estimate derived from reference gene primer amplification. TCRdb's copy holds only in-frame clones and misses some; the assay was immunoSEQ multiplex PCR. V, J and clone size were drawn from that table, and D and trimming were deduced from the DNA. Among about 250,000 clones listed, 70% to 90% were seen once.

The V and J genes are TRBV7-2 and TRBJ2-7; the match to TRBD1 covers 8 bases. The receptor comes from a young man with active or convalescent COVID-19. The sequenced material came from peripheral blood. The CDR3 here is CASSLANSGQGALITTYEQYF. The CDR3 bases are TGTGCCAGCAGCTTAGCCAATTCCGGTCAGGGGGCGTTAATAACGACCTACGAGCAGTACTTC.